The 28 T cell receptor beta chains in this list originate from one sample, sequenced in a study of T-cell reconstitution after alpha-beta-depleted transplantation in children. Preparation of the TCRbeta library involved a method that used unique molecular identifiers. MiXCR was run by TCRdb on the PCR reads, yielding one entry per CDR3 protein. This table has about 230,000 distinct CDR3 sequences, around 9.7% appearing once. The material sequenced was PBMCs from the stem cell graft donor, taken from the stem cell graft. These receptors originate from a human donor who donated a stem cell graft to a child with SCID.

This clonotype has a count of ten or more. The V and J genes are TRBV5-1 and TRBJ2-3; D is uncertain. This CDR3 comprises 17 residues. V lost 0 bases and J lost 0, with 14 bases in between. Per the germline V gene, CDR1 is SGHRS and CDR2 is YFSETQ. The CDR3 loop is CASSLGRNQPSTDTQYF. CDR3 DNA: TGCGCCAGCAGCTTGGGAAGGAATCAACCTAGCACAGATACGCAGTATTTT.

This clonotype was counted many times. The chain joins TRBV12-3 or TRBV12-4 to TRBJ2-3; the D is unclear. V lost 6 bases to trimming and J lost 0 bases, with 13 bases between them. The CDR3 contains 15 residues. CDR3 DNA sequence: TGTGCCAGCAGGGATTCGTCCCTTAGCACAGATACGCAGTATTTT. Encoded protein: CASRDSSLSTDTQYF.

This clonotype was seen repeatedly, ten times or more. This chain links TRBV12-3 or TRBV12-4 with TRBJ2-5, with D unclear. V lost 3 bases, J lost 7 bases, and 12 bases lay in between. The CDR3 extends over 13 amino acids. The CDR3 spells CASSFGHLGTQYF. CDR3 in DNA: TGTGCCAGCAGTTTCGGGCACCTGGGGACCCAGTACTTC.

This clonotype came up many times. The genes are TRBV19 and TRBJ1-5, with TRBD1 matching over 11 bases. Germline values: CDR1 LNHDA, CDR2 SQIVND (reference sequence). The CDR3 runs 15 residues. J gave up 6 bases and V 4 bases, and 5 bases lay outside the gene matches. The CDR3 sequence is CASSTRTGGGQPQHF. The DNA of the CDR3 is TGTGCCAGTAGTACCCGGACAGGGGGCGGTCAGCCCCAGCATTTT.

This clonotype was recorded many times. The chain has TRBV5-5 and TRBJ1-6; unclear D gene. Trimming stripped 0 bases from V and 7 bases from J, with 11 bases between. Germline V gene sequence: CDR1 SGHKS, CDR2 YYEKEE (reference sequence). The CDR3 consists of 15 residues. This CDR3 reads CASSLAPTENSPLHF. In DNA form, the CDR3 reads TGTGCCAGCAGCTTGGCGCCGACGGAGAATTCACCCCTCCACTTT.

This clonotype showed up just a few times. The chain carries TRBV30 and TRBJ2-1; the D is unclear. V was trimmed by 2 bases and J by 8 bases, leaving 22 bases between them. Germline CDR1 is GTSNPN and CDR2 is SVGIG (reference sequence). CDR3 size: 16 residues. Here the CDR3 reads CAWSPSYLVDADEQFF. In DNA form, the CDR3 reads TGTGCCTGGAGTCCCTCTTACTTGGTAGACGCCGATGAGCAGTTCTTC.

This clonotype appeared many times. V and J are TRBV20-1 and TRBJ2-1; the D is unclear. The CDR3 length is 13 residues. V was pared by 1 base and J by 4 bases, with 8 bases between. Germline loops: CDR1 DFQATT, CDR2 SNEGSKA (reference sequence). The CDR3 DNA reads TGCAGTGCTAGAGGGGTGGGTTACAATGAGCAGTTCTTC. This gives the protein CSARGVGYNEQFF.

This clonotype has more than one count but fewer than ten. The chain recombines TRBV5-1 with TRBJ1-5, with D possibly TRBD1 on 6 matching bases. V was pared by 5 bases and J by 3 bases, with 12 bases between. CDR1 is SGHRS and CDR2 is YFSETQ in the germline V gene. This CDR3 has 14 residues. The CDR3 DNA reads as TGCGCCAGCAGTTCTGGACAGCCCAATCAGCCCCAGCATTTT. Translation: CASSSGQPNQPQHF.

This clonotype was recorded a few times. This chain connects TRBV20-1 to TRBJ2-1; TRBD2 matches 8 bases. Trimming removed 6 bases from V and 5 bases from J; junction bases left unmatched: 6. Germline-derived CDR1 and CDR2 are DFQATT and SNEGSKA (reference sequence). The CDR3 has 13 amino acids. The chain's CDR3 is CSARGGADNEQFF. The CDR3 nucleotides read TGCAGTGCACGGGGGGGGGCCGACAATGAGCAGTTCTTC.

This clonotype was observed many times. The chain uses TRBV6-5 and TRBJ2-6; D unclear. CDR1 is MNHEY, CDR2 SVGAGI, per germline. V was trimmed by 0 bases and J by 9 bases, leaving 18 bases between them. This CDR3 is 17 amino acids long. CDR3 residues: CASSYSPPDGLYNVLTF. The CDR3 nucleotides read TGTGCCAGCAGTTACTCTCCGCCGGACGGGCTATACAACGTCCTGACTTTC.

This clonotype has at least ten counts. This chain links TRBV7-2 with TRBJ1-5; 12 bases match TRBD1. J gave up 7 bases and V 4 bases, and 2 bases lay outside the gene matches. The CDR3 consists of 14 residues. CDR1 is SGHTA, CDR2 FQGNSA, per germline. The CDR3 sequence is CASSYGTGGQPQHF. The CDR3 nucleotides read TGTGCCAGCAGCTACGGGACAGGGGGCCAGCCCCAGCATTTT.

This clonotype was detected ten times or more. The V gene is TRBV20-1, the J gene TRBJ1-5; possibly TRBD1 for D (6 bases). The CDR3 spans 12 residues. The germline V gene encodes CDR1 DFQATT and CDR2 SNEGSKA (reference sequence). CDR3 in DNA: TGCAGCGGGGGAGGGGGAGGTCAGCCCCAGCATTTT. The encoded protein is CSGGGGGQPQHF.

This clonotype was seen many times. The chain joins TRBV20-1 to TRBJ1-2; D gene ambiguous. The CDR3 totals 14 residues. The V and J ends lost 6 bases and 1 base respectively, with 15 bases between them. Germline V lookup: CDR1 DFQATT, CDR2 SNEGSKA (reference sequence). CDR3 sequence: CSAHAREINYGYTF. CDR3 DNA sequence: TGCAGTGCCCATGCCCGGGAGATTAACTATGGCTACACCTTC.

The sample holds many counts of this clonotype. This chain uses TRBV12-3 or TRBV12-4 with TRBJ2-3; D possibly corresponds to TRBD2 (6 bases). This CDR3 is 14 amino acids long. Trimming shortened V by 6 bases and J by 5 bases, and 15 bases separated the two germline ends. This CDR3 reads CASSPSGREDTQYF. The CDR3 DNA follows: TGTGCCAGCAGCCCATCCGGGAGAGAAGATACGCAGTATTTT.

This clonotype showed up many times. V and J are TRBV7-2 and TRBJ2-2; D remains unclear. The ends were cut back, 3 bases at V and 6 bases at J, with 8 bases in the middle. The CDR3 has 13 residues. Germline V gene sequence: CDR1 SGHTA, CDR2 FQGNSA. The CDR3 loop reads CASSLNRPGELFF. For the CDR3, the DNA is TGTGCCAGCAGCTTGAATAGGCCCGGGGAGCTGTTTTTT.

Turning to this clonotype: With a much larger clone just one base away, this may be a read error. The chain carries TRBV5-6 and TRBJ2-7; 7 bases agree with TRBD1. The CDR3 consists of 17 residues. Unmatched junction bases numbered 15, after V lost 1 base and J lost 5 bases. CDR1 and CDR2 from the germline V gene are SGHDT and YYEEEE. The CDR3 sequence is CASSLKPGTVTKDEQYF. The CDR3, as DNA: TGTGCCAGCAGCTTGAAACCCGGGACAGTGACTAAGGACGAGCAGTACTTC. Combining the CDR3 with reference TRBV5-6 and TRBJ2-7 gives the whole variable domain DAGVTQSPTHLIKTRGQQVTLRCSPKSGHDTVSWYQQALGQGPQFIFQYYEEEERQRGNFPDRFSGHQFPNYSSELNVNALLLGDSALYLCASSLKPGTVTKDEQYFGPGTRLTVT.

This clonotype was seen at least ten times. V is TRBV5-6 and J is TRBJ2-3; 11 bases fit TRBD2. The germline V gene has CDR1 SGHDT and CDR2 YYEEEE. The CDR3 is 15 residues long. V lost 4 bases to trimming and J lost 6 bases; unmatched junction nucleotides: 7. The CDR3 spells CASSRIAGGADTQYF. CDR3 bases: TGTGCCAGCAGCCGAATAGCGGGGGGGGCGGATACGCAGTATTTT. The full variable domain, completed using reference TRBV5-6 and TRBJ2-3, is DAGVTQSPTHLIKTRGQQVTLRCSPKSGHDTVSWYQQALGQGPQFIFQYYEEEERQRGNFPDRFSGHQFPNYSSELNVNALLLGDSALYLCASSRIAGGADTQYFGPGTRLTVL.

This clonotype was counted ten times or more. The gene calls are TRBV7-9 and TRBJ2-2, with TRBD1 identical over 8 bases. CDR3 length equals 16 residues. With V trimmed by 4 bases and J by 4 bases, 8 bases remained unmatched. Germline V gives CDR1 SEHNR, CDR2 FQNEAQ (reference sequence). The CDR3 region has the DNA TGTGCCAGCAGCTCGTGGGGACAGGAGATCACCGGGGAGCTGTTTTTT. Translating it yields CASSSWGQEITGELFF.

In its sample, this clonotype was seen many times. In nucleotides, the CDR3 is TGTGCCAGCAGCTCCCGGACTGCGGAGACCCAGTACTTC. It specifies CASSSRTAETQYF. The chain has TRBV5-8 and TRBJ2-5, with D maybe TRBD2 (5 bases). The CDR3 loop spans 13 amino acids. The germline V gene has CDR1 SGHTS and CDR2 YDEGEE. The germline V and J ends were trimmed by 3 bases and 5 bases, with 11 bases remaining between them.

This clonotype has ten or more counts. The chain combines TRBV6-5 with TRBJ1-5; D is unclear. V dropped 3 bases and J dropped 3 bases, with 9 bases sitting between them. The CDR3 length is 14 residues. Germline V gene lookup returns CDR1 MNHEY and CDR2 SVGAGI. The CDR3 loop is CASSYWSDNQPQHF. The CDR3 DNA sequence: TGTGCCAGCAGTTATTGGAGTGACAATCAGCCCCAGCATTTT.

This clonotype was seen at least ten times. The chain uses TRBV7-3 and TRBJ2-1; 13 bases line up with TRBD2. Germline V gives CDR1 SGHTA, CDR2 FQGTGA. The CDR3 is made up of 15 amino acids. V lost 4 bases and J lost 9; bases outside the gene matches: 6. Here the CDR3 DNA reads TGTGCCAGCAGCTACACTAGCGGGGGGGCCCCTGAGCAGTTCTTC. Protein product: CASSYTSGGAPEQFF. Based on the CDR3 plus reference TRBV7-3 and TRBJ2-1, the full variable domain is GAGVSQTPSNKVTEKGKYVELRCDPISGHTALYWYRQSLGQGPEFLIYFQGTGAADDSGLPNDRFFAVRPEGSVSTLKIQRTERGDSAVYLCASSYTSGGAPEQFFGPGTRLTVL.

This clonotype came up many times. This sequence joins TRBV15 and TRBJ1-1; no clear D gene. The CDR3 runs to 15 residues. V lost 1 base, J lost 0 bases, and 9 bases lay in between. Germline V gene data show CDR1 as LNHNV and CDR2 as YYDKDF (reference sequence). The CDR3 region has the DNA TGTGCCACCAGCAGAGTAAAGAGTATGAACACTGAAGCTTTCTTT. Encoded protein: CATSRVKSMNTEAFF.

Ten or more counts support this clonotype. The chain has TRBV11-2 and TRBJ1-1; no clear D. This CDR3 is built from 12 residues. Germline V lookup: CDR1 SGHAT, CDR2 FQNNGV. V was shortened by 6 bases and J by 8 bases, with 13 bases between the two germline ends. CDR3 in DNA: TGTGCCAGCAGTCTAGACACATCGGAAGCTTTCTTT. It yields the protein CASSLDTSEAFF.

The sample holds many counts of this clonotype. The genes are TRBV3-1 and TRBJ2-5; no clear D. V gave up 0 bases and J gave up 3 bases, with 14 bases separating them. The V gene's germline CDR1 is LGHDT and CDR2 YNNKEL (reference sequence). The CDR3 has 16 amino acids. CDR3 nucleotide sequence: TGTGCCAGCAGCCAAGATGCCCCCGGACGAAAAGAGACCCAGTACTTC. Translating it yields CASSQDAPGRKETQYF.

The sample holds many counts of this clonotype. CDR3 amino acids: CASNSAPSEKLFF. The CDR3 nucleotides are TGTGCCAGCAATTCCGCCCCCTCTGAAAAACTGTTTTTT. This chain links TRBV5-5 with TRBJ1-4; D call uncertain. V lost 6 bases and J lost 7, with 13 bases in between. Germline CDR1 is SGHKS and CDR2 is YYEKEE (reference sequence). The CDR3 consists of 13 residues.

This clonotype was counted many times. The chain uses TRBV5-1 and TRBJ1-4; D is undetermined. Germline CDR1 is SGHRS and CDR2 is YFSETQ. Trimming removed 4 bases from V and 6 bases from J, with 13 bases in between. This CDR3 is built from 14 residues. CDR3 bases: TGCGCCAGCAGCCTAAACTCATGGGATGAAAAACTGTTTTTT. It encodes CASSLNSWDEKLFF.

This clonotype came up many times. The chain couples TRBV7-9 to TRBJ2-5; D remains ambiguous. The CDR3 extends over 14 amino acids. Germline CDR1 is SEHNR and CDR2 is FQNEAQ (reference sequence). V gave up 3 bases and J gave up 5 bases, with 13 bases separating them. The CDR3 sequence is CASSFRVDTETQYF. The CDR3 DNA sequence: TGTGCCAGCAGCTTCCGGGTAGATACGGAGACCCAGTACTTC.

This clonotype was seen many times. The chain couples TRBV7-9 to TRBJ2-1, with D perhaps TRBD1 or TRBD2 (5 bases each). From germline, CDR1 is SEHNR and CDR2 FQNEAQ (reference sequence). The germline V and J ends were trimmed by 8 bases and 2 bases, with 7 bases remaining between them. The CDR3 loop spans 12 amino acids. CDR3 coding DNA: TGTGCCAGCGGGGGACCCTACAATGAGCAGTTCTTC. Translated: CASGGPYNEQFF.